These 26 T cell receptor beta chains share one sample of origin, sequenced in a study of T cells in Graves' hyperthyroidism and ophthalmopathy. RNA transcripts provided the source from which TCR beta CDR3 regions were amplified. During a first-round RT-PCR of the TCR CDR3, the HTBI primer set was used. TCRdb processed the multiplex PCR reads anew with MiXCR; each CDR3 protein has one entry. The table has about 560,000 distinct CDR3 sequences, around 15% seen once. Sequencing input: blood. These receptors were obtained from a woman under 30 with Graves' hyperthyroidism.

This clonotype came up a few times. V gene TRBV5-1 combines with J gene TRBJ2-1; D gene ambiguous. Germline V gene lookup returns CDR1 SGHRS and CDR2 YFSETQ. The CDR3 is made up of 15 amino acids. V gave up 3 bases and J gave up 3 bases, with 13 bases separating them. In DNA, the CDR3 is TGCGCCAGCAGCTCGGGCGGCCTCAACTACAATGAGCAGTTCTTC. Protein: CASSSGGLNYNEQFF.

This clonotype was seen at least ten times. The V call is TRBV5-1, the J call TRBJ2-7; the D call may be TRBD1 or TRBD2 (5 bases each). The germline V gene encodes CDR1 SGHRS and CDR2 YFSETQ. CDR3 length: 15 residues. V lost 0 bases and J lost 5, with 15 bases in between. CDR3 coding DNA: TGCGCCAGCAGCTTGGTGGGTCGTAGGGACGACGAGCAGTACTTC. Encoded protein: CASSLVGRRDDEQYF.

The V gene is TRBV12-5, the J gene TRBJ2-1, with D possibly being TRBD1 (6 bases). Germline values: CDR1 LGHNT, CDR2 FRNRAP. There are 16 residues in the CDR3. Trimming shortened V by 6 bases and J by 10 bases, and 25 bases separated the two germline ends. This CDR3 is CASGQDSPISVKEQFF. The CDR3 nucleotides are TGTGCTAGTGGCCAGGACAGCCCAATTTCGGTCAAAGAGCAGTTCTTC.

V usage is TRBV24-1 and J usage is TRBJ1-2, with D perhaps matching TRBD1 (5 bases). This CDR3 contains 15 residues. Germline V gives CDR1 KGHDR, CDR2 SFDVKD. Trimming took 4 bases from V and 5 from J, leaving 16 bases between them. CDR3: CATSDPGTGRYGYTF. The DNA of the CDR3 is TGTGCCACCAGTGACCCCGGGACTGGACGATATGGCTACACCTTC.

This clonotype was observed many times. The genes are TRBV29-1 and TRBJ1-6; TRBD1 might be the D (6 bases). From germline, CDR1 is SQVTM and CDR2 ANQGSEA. Trimming left V 6 bases short and J 5 bases short, with 14 bases between. The CDR3 loop spans 14 amino acids. CDR3: CSVAGESNNSPLHF. Here the CDR3 DNA reads TGCAGCGTCGCAGGGGAATCGAATAATTCACCCCTCCACTTT. Full variable domain (outside the CDR3, taken from reference TRBV29-1 and TRBJ1-6): SAVISQKPSRDICQRGTSLTIQCQVDSQVTMMFWYRQQPGQSLTLIATANQGSEATYESGFVIDKFPISRPNLTFSTLTVSNMSPEDSSIYLCSVAGESNNSPLHFGNGTRLTVT.

This clonotype was recorded a few times. This sequence joins TRBV19 and TRBJ2-7; no clear D. Germline V gene sequence: CDR1 LNHDA, CDR2 SQIVND (reference sequence). V gave up 8 bases and J gave up 7 bases, with 18 bases separating them. There are 13 residues in the CDR3. The CDR3 loop reads CASSGRPSTEQYF. CDR3 nucleotides: TGTGCCAGTTCTGGCCGGCCGTCTACGGAGCAGTACTTC.

The J gene is TRBJ2-2, the V gene TRBV5-5, with a tentative D call TRBD2 (5 bases). CDR3 size: 16 residues. Trimming pared 3 bases from V and 5 bases from J, leaving 17 bases between. The germline V gene encodes CDR1 SGHKS and CDR2 YYEKEE (reference sequence). In DNA, the CDR3 is TGTGCCAGCAGCTCGTCCCAGCGGCTATCAACCGGGGAGCTGTTTTTT. Translation gives CASSSSQRLSTGELFF.

The rearrangement links TRBV5-1 to TRBJ2-1, with a tentative D call TRBD1 (6 bases). The V and J ends lost 1 base and 2 bases respectively, with 10 bases between them. The CDR3 loop spans 15 amino acids. The germline V gene encodes CDR1 SGHRS and CDR2 YFSETQ. CDR3 sequence: CASSLRRGPYNEQFF. The CDR3 DNA reads as TGCGCCAGCAGCTTGCGCAGGGGCCCCTACAATGAGCAGTTCTTC.

The chain employs TRBV19 and TRBJ2-5; the D gene is possibly TRBD1 (5 bases). V dropped 10 bases and J dropped 5 bases, with 26 bases sitting between them. CDR1 and CDR2 (germline): LNHDA, SQIVND (reference sequence). The CDR3 is 16 amino acids. The CDR3 loop reads CATQKDGASPFETQYF. As DNA, the CDR3 is TGTGCCACCCAAAAGGATGGGGCGTCCCCATTCGAGACCCAGTACTTC.

This clonotype was counted many times. V gene TRBV5-1 combines with J gene TRBJ2-1; 8 nucleotides align to TRBD2. V trimming: 4 bases; J trimming: 10 bases; junction bases outside the gene matches: 7. The CDR3 runs 13 residues. Germline-derived CDR1 and CDR2 are SGHRS and YFSETQ. The CDR3 is CASSIGLASEQFF. The CDR3 nucleotides are TGCGCCAGCAGCATAGGACTAGCAAGCGAGCAGTTCTTC.

This clonotype was found a few times. This rearrangement joins TRBV7-9 to TRBJ2-4; possibly TRBD2 for D (6 bases). V lost 1 base to trimming and J lost 6 bases, with 10 bases between them. This CDR3 region has 14 residues. Germline assignment: CDR1 SEHNR and CDR2 FQNEAQ (reference sequence). The CDR3 DNA sequence: TGTGCCAGCAGCTTAGAAGCCGGGAGAAACATTCAGTACTTC. Protein sequence: CASSLEAGRNIQYF.

Only a few counts were recorded for this clonotype. The rearrangement links TRBV28 to TRBJ2-7; D possibly uses TRBD1 or TRBD2 (5 bases each). The CDR3 runs 14 residues. CDR1 is MDHEN, CDR2 SYDVKM, per germline. Between the trimmed V and J ends, which lost 5 bases and 2 bases, there was a span of 13 bases. This CDR3 reads CASSVIRGAYEQYF. CDR3 in DNA: TGTGCCAGCAGTGTAATTAGAGGGGCCTACGAGCAGTACTTC.

The table lists this clonotype with many counts. This chain joins TRBV20-1 and TRBJ1-5, with D tentatively TRBD1 (5 bases). There are 14 residues in the CDR3. With 5 bases removed from V and 6 bases from J, the gap between germline ends came to 17 bases. Per germline, CDR1 DFQATT and CDR2 SNEGSKA (reference sequence). The CDR3 DNA reads TGCAGTGCTGATCCCGTCCTTGGGGCTCAGCCCCAGCATTTT. Amino acids: CSADPVLGAQPQHF.

The chain joins TRBV7-9 to TRBJ1-2; perhaps TRBD1 as D (6 bases). Deletions cut 1 base from V and 6 bases from J, with 9 bases between. From germline, CDR1 is SEHNR and CDR2 FQNEAQ (reference sequence). The CDR3 has 13 amino acids. CDR3 sequence reads: CASSLENRDGYTF. Here the CDR3 DNA reads TGTGCCAGCAGCTTAGAAAACAGGGATGGCTACACCTTC.

In this sample, this clonotype turned up a few times. CDR3 sequence: CASSLVEGAPNEQFF. CDR3 nucleotide sequence: TGTGCCAGCAGTTTAGTTGAGGGGGCGCCCAATGAGCAGTTCTTC. The gene calls are TRBV12-3 or TRBV12-4 and TRBJ2-1; TRBD1 matches at 7 bases. The junction had 6 bases not matched to a gene; V was cut back by 1 base and J by 6 bases. The CDR3 runs 15 residues.

This clonotype has at least ten counts. J is TRBJ2-7 and V is TRBV20-1; D call uncertain. Trimming left V 4 bases short and J 4 bases short, with 8 bases between. Germline CDR1 is DFQATT and CDR2 is SNEGSKA (reference sequence). The CDR3 covers 11 residues. Here the CDR3 reads CSANGLYEQYF. The CDR3 region has the DNA TGCAGTGCTAACGGCTTATACGAGCAGTACTTC.

At least ten counts were recorded for this clonotype. In DNA, the CDR3 is TGTGCCAGCAGCCCGGACGGACGGAACACCGGGGAGCTGTTTTTT. Translating gives CASSPDGRNTGELFF. The chain joins TRBV13 to TRBJ2-2; no firm D call. CDR3 length: 15 residues. Germline-derived CDR1 and CDR2 are PRHDT and FYEKMQ (reference sequence). The V gene lost 5 bases and the J gene lost 1 base, with 11 bases spanning the gap.

This clonotype was seen ten or more times. The chain recombines TRBV11-2 with TRBJ1-2; weak D call: TRBD1 (6 bases). The CDR3 extends over 14 amino acids. Trimming shortened V by 4 bases and J by 0 bases, and 9 bases separated the two germline ends. The V gene's germline CDR1 is SGHAT and CDR2 FQNNGV. DNA for the CDR3: TGTGCCAGCAGCTGGGACATCGCTAACTATGGCTACACCTTC. This gives the protein CASSWDIANYGYTF.

The chain carries TRBV5-1 and TRBJ1-1; possible D gene TRBD1, 5 bases. The CDR3 has 13 residues. Germline values: CDR1 SGHRS, CDR2 YFSETQ. Trimming cost V 5 bases and J 6 bases, with 14 bases left between them. CDR3 in amino acids: CASRRDLSSEAFF. The CDR3 DNA sequence: TGCGCCAGCAGACGGGACCTTAGCTCTGAAGCTTTCTTT.

The chain has TRBV24-1 and TRBJ2-7; D is possibly TRBD2 (6 bases). V shed 4 bases and J shed 4 bases, with 16 bases lying between them. The CDR3 is 15 residues long. CDR1 is KGHDR, CDR2 SFDVKD, per germline. CDR3 nucleotide sequence: TGTGCCACCAGTGAAGGGCCAGGAGGGGTTTACGAGCAGTACTTC. Translation gives CATSEGPGGVYEQYF.

This clonotype was detected ten times or more. The V gene is TRBV12-3 or TRBV12-4, the J gene TRBJ2-2; D is undetermined. There are 13 residues in the CDR3. V was shortened by 5 bases and J by 0 bases, with 4 bases between the two germline ends. DNA of the CDR3: TGTGCCAGCAGTGGTTCGAACACCGGGGAGCTGTTTTTT. This gives the protein CASSGSNTGELFF.

Turning to this clonotype: This could be a read error, since a much larger clone is one nucleotide away. The J gene is TRBJ2-7, the V gene TRBV5-1, with a tentative D call TRBD2 (6 bases). The CDR3 has 15 residues. The germline V gene has CDR1 SGHRS and CDR2 YFSETQ. Trimming took 0 bases from V and 7 from J, leaving 17 bases between them. CDR3 loop: CASSLVGGGALEQYF. The CDR3, as DNA: TGCGCCAGCAGCTTGGTTGGCGGAGGGGCGTTGGAGCAGTACTTC.

This clonotype was seen at least ten times. V and J are TRBV12-3 or TRBV12-4 and TRBJ2-3, with TRBD2 matching over 12 bases. Germline trimming cut 2 bases from V and 0 bases from J; bases unmatched to any gene: 9. This CDR3 spans 19 amino acids. CDR3 DNA: TGTGCCAGCAGTTTATTCCTAGCGGGGGGGCAGGGTAGCACAGATACGCAGTATTTT. Protein product: CASSLFLAGGQGSTDTQYF.

At least ten counts were recorded for this clonotype. The chain couples TRBV20-1 to TRBJ2-7, with D unresolved. Trimming shortened V by 0 bases and J by 2 bases, and 8 bases separated the two germline ends. Germline CDR1 DFQATT, CDR2 SNEGSKA (reference sequence). This CDR3 comprises 13 residues. CDR3 DNA sequence: TGCAGTGCTAGAGAGGCTAGTCCCTACGAGCAGTACTTC. As protein: CSAREASPYEQYF.

At least ten counts were recorded for this clonotype. J is TRBJ2-2 and V is TRBV12-3 or TRBV12-4; D ambiguous. Trimming removed 5 bases at V and 2 bases at J, with 12 bases between. The CDR3 length is 15 residues. CDR3: CASSGRVPNTGELFF. The CDR3 nucleotides are TGTGCCAGCAGTGGCCGGGTCCCTAACACCGGGGAGCTGTTTTTT.

This clonotype appeared once. This rearrangement joins TRBV19 to TRBJ2-2, with D maybe TRBD1 (6 bases). Germline CDR1 and CDR2: LNHDA and SQIVND (reference sequence). V was shortened by 6 bases and J by 2 bases, with 19 bases between the two germline ends. The CDR3 consists of 17 residues. The CDR3 is CASSPEAGAANTGELFF. In nucleotides, the CDR3 is TGTGCCAGTAGCCCGGAGGCAGGGGCGGCCAACACCGGGGAGCTGTTTTTT.